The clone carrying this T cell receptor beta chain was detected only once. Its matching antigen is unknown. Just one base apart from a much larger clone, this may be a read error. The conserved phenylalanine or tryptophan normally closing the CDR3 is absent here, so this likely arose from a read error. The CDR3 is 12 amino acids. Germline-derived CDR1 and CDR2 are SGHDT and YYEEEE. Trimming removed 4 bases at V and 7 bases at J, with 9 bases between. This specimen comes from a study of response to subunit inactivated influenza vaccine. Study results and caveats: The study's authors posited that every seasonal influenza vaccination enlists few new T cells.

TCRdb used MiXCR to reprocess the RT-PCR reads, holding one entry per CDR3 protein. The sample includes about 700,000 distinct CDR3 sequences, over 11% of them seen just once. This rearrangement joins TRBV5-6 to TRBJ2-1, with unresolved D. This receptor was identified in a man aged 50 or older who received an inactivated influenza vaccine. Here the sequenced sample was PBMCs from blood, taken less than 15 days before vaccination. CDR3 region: CASSKLLNEQFL. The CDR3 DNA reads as TGTGCCAGCAGCAAGCTACTAAATGAGCAGTTCCTC.